This entry is about one T cell receptor beta chain. This clonotype has only a few counts. The antigen this receptor binds is unknown. The record has no base qualities; no much larger clone is one base away. This sample stems from a study of regulatory and conventional T cells in breast cancer (dated by TCRdb to between 2014 and 2016). Trimming accounts for 4 bases at V and 3 bases at J, while the number of junction bases matched to no gene is 4. CDR1 and CDR2 were assigned from the germline V gene as SGHRS and YFSETQ. Spanning cysteine to phenylalanine, the CDR3 consists of 15 amino acids. Just CDR3 DNA is preserved here, 45 bases in frame from base 1. Library method: PCR. TCRdb lists the instrument as Illumina MiSeq. Using fastp trimming at Q25 and MiXCR clonotype assembly, TCRdb reanalyzed the public sequencing data and kept in-frame beta chains. For every CDR3 protein sequence, its rows merge into one entry that carries the most common genes and DNA. For this sample there are 15,000 or so distinct CDR3 sequences; around a third appear just once. Of the sample, roughly 1.5% is held by the ten largest clones.

Recombination linked TRBV5-1 to TRBJ2-2; TRBD1 aligns with 9 central bases. The clonotype was recovered from a female donor in good health. The source material was conventional T cells from blood. Here is the DNA: TGCGCCAGCAGCCAGGGACAGGGTTACACCGGGGAGCTGTTTTTT. Its coded protein is CASSQGQGYTGELFF.